Following are 31 T cell receptor beta chains from one sample sequenced in a study of blood T cell repertoires in COVID-19. TCRdb's table, derived via immunoSEQ multiplex PCR, lists solely in-frame clones and lacks some. The sample lists 95,000 to 150,000 clones; just over 85% were seen once. The sequencing sample was made of peripheral blood. Receptor source: a woman between 50 and 59 years old with active or convalescent COVID-19.

This chain joins TRBV6-5 and TRBJ1-6; a possible D gene is TRBD1 (5 bases). CDR1 and CDR2 (germline): MNHEY, SVGAGI. The V gene lost 6 bases and the J gene lost 7 bases, with 10 bases spanning the gap. This CDR3 has 13 residues. CDR3 protein: CASRRQRNSPLHF. CDR3 coding DNA: TGTGCCAGCAGAAGACAGAGAAATTCACCCCTCCACTTT.

This sequence joins TRBV9 and TRBJ2-1; 12 nucleotides align to TRBD2. Germline V gene sequence: CDR1 SGDLS, CDR2 YYNGEE. This CDR3 contains 16 residues. After removal of 3 bases from V and 2 bases from J, the junction contained 3 bases not matched to a gene. The CDR3 coding sequence is TGTGCCAGCAGCGAGACTAGCGGGAGTCCCTACAATGAGCAGTTCTTC. Translation gives CASSETSGSPYNEQFF.

This clone was found once. The chain employs TRBV11-1 and TRBJ1-2; 7 positions match TRBD1. The CDR3 length is 14 residues. Germline CDR1 is SGHAT and CDR2 is FQDESV (reference sequence). The V gene end was trimmed by 0 bases and the J gene end by 6 bases; junction bases not matched to a gene: 4. CDR3 coding DNA: TGTGCCAGCAGCTTAGCCGGAGGACAGGATGGCTACACCTTC. Amino acid sequence: CASSLAGGQDGYTF.

This chain uses TRBV9 with TRBJ2-1, with a tentative D call TRBD1 (6 bases). CDR3 length equals 15 residues. V was trimmed by 0 bases and J by 9 bases, leaving 16 bases between them. The germline gives CDR1 SGDLS, CDR2 YYNGEE. The CDR3 region is CASSVGTVRVGEQFF. DNA of the CDR3: TGTGCCAGCAGCGTAGGGACAGTGAGGGTTGGTGAGCAGTTCTTC.

The J gene is TRBJ1-2, the V gene TRBV28; no firm D call. Per the germline V gene, CDR1 is MDHEN and CDR2 is SYDVKM. Trimming removed 6 bases at V and 3 bases at J, with 5 bases between. The CDR3 totals 11 residues. The DNA of the CDR3 is TGTGCCAGCAGCTACCACTATGGCTACACCTTC. Residues: CASSYHYGYTF.

The chain is built from TRBV15 and TRBJ1-6; possibly TRBD1 for D (5 bases). The CDR3 runs 17 residues. The V end lost 2 bases, the J end lost 5 bases, and 16 bases lay between the germline ends. Germline loops: CDR1 LNHNV, CDR2 YYDKDF (reference sequence). The CDR3 DNA is TGTGCCACCAGCAGACCCCGTGGAGGGACGAATAATTCACCCCTCCACTTT. Protein sequence: CATSRPRGGTNNSPLHF.

The rearrangement links TRBV10-1 to TRBJ2-1, with 7 positions matching TRBD2. CDR1 is WNHNN, CDR2 SYGVQD, per germline (reference sequence). The CDR3 consists of 18 residues. V lost 0 bases, J lost 3 bases, and 11 bases stayed unmatched. The CDR3 is CASSESRLALMVYNEQFF. The CDR3 DNA is TGCGCCAGCAGTGAGTCACGACTAGCCTTAATGGTCTACAATGAGCAGTTCTTC.

The rearrangement joins TRBV7-2 to TRBJ2-3; 11 bases fit TRBD2. The CDR3 contains 16 residues. V lost 7 bases, J lost 5 bases, and 11 bases stayed unmatched. CDR1 SGHTA and CDR2 FQGNSA come from the germline V gene. CDR3: CASTRIAGGPEDTQYF. DNA of the CDR3: TGTGCCAGCACCCGGATAGCGGGAGGGCCTGAAGATACGCAGTATTTT.

The genes are TRBV28 and TRBJ2-3; tentative D call: TRBD2 (6 bases). This CDR3 has 14 amino acids. Germline-derived CDR1 and CDR2 are MDHEN and SYDVKM. V shed 6 bases and J shed 8 bases, with 18 bases lying between them. Written as DNA, the CDR3 is TGTGCCAGCAGGGACGGACTATTAGGAGGTACGCAGTATTTT. It encodes CASRDGLLGGTQYF.

This rearrangement joins TRBV28 to TRBJ1-4; D is perhaps TRBD1 (5 bases). The CDR3 loop spans 15 amino acids. Trimming left V 8 bases short and J 8 bases short, with 21 bases between. Germline loops: CDR1 MDHEN, CDR2 SYDVKM. CDR3 protein: CASLARGRSWEKLFF. For the CDR3, the DNA is TGTGCCAGCCTAGCCCGGGGGAGGTCTTGGGAAAAACTGTTTTTT.

The gene calls are TRBV10-3 and TRBJ2-5, with a tentative D call TRBD1 (5 bases). Germline V CDR1 and CDR2: ENHRY, SYGVKD. Trimming cost V 6 bases and J 2 bases, with 13 bases left between them. The CDR3 covers 14 residues. The CDR3 region is CAISDPGLQETQYF. DNA for the CDR3: TGTGCCATCAGCGACCCAGGGTTGCAAGAGACCCAGTACTTC.

The genes are TRBV28 and TRBJ1-5, with 10 nucleotides matching TRBD1. Per germline, CDR1 MDHEN and CDR2 SYDVKM. The CDR3 contains 16 residues. V trimming: 6 bases; J trimming: 8 bases; junction bases outside the gene matches: 13. As DNA, the CDR3 is TGTGCCAGCAGGGACCGACGGACAGGGGGGGAGGAGCCCCAGCATTTT. Translated: CASRDRRTGGEEPQHF.

This chain connects TRBV19 to TRBJ2-3, with TRBD2 matching 14 bases. This CDR3 spans 18 amino acids. Per the germline V gene, CDR1 is LNHDA and CDR2 is SQIVND (reference sequence). V was pared by 9 bases and J by 2 bases, with 13 bases of the junction left unmatched. CDR3 in amino acids: CASAEGTSGRRATDTQYF. The CDR3 DNA follows: TGTGCCAGCGCGGAGGGGACTAGCGGGAGACGGGCCACAGATACGCAGTATTTT.

The V and J genes are TRBV7-9 and TRBJ1-6, with D uncertain. Looked up from germline, CDR1 is SEHNR and CDR2 is FQNEAQ (reference sequence). This CDR3 is 14 amino acids long. V dropped 5 bases and J dropped 10 bases, with 15 bases sitting between them. The CDR3 DNA is TGTGCCAGCAGCCCCGTAGAGGGTAGCTCACCCCTCCACTTT. It is translated as CASSPVEGSSPLHF.

This chain connects TRBV5-6 to TRBJ2-6; D remains unclear. The CDR3 runs to 16 residues. Germline CDR1 reads SGHDT; CDR2 reads YYEEEE. The V end was cut by 4 bases, the J end by 0 bases, with 11 bases between. For the CDR3, the DNA is TGTGCCAGCAGCCCCTTGGGCGTCTCTGGGGCCAACGTCCTGACTTTC. Its protein is CASSPLGVSGANVLTF.

This clone was observed once. The V and J genes are TRBV6-2 or TRBV6-3 and TRBJ2-7, with 8 bases aligning to TRBD1. V was pared by 6 bases and J by 2 bases, with 12 bases of the junction left unmatched. This CDR3 spans 16 amino acids. Looked up from germline, CDR1 is MNHEY and CDR2 is SVGEGT. The CDR3 DNA is TGTGCCAGCAGCCACTCCCAGGGGGCCGGAACCTACGAGCAGTACTTC. Encoded protein: CASSHSQGAGTYEQYF.

The chain links TRBV7-9 to TRBJ1-2, with D unresolved. This CDR3 has 12 residues. Germline loops: CDR1 SEHNR, CDR2 FQNEAQ (reference sequence). Between the trimmed V and J ends, which lost 0 bases and 8 bases, there was a span of 7 bases. This chain's CDR3 is CASSLAAGGYTF. The CDR3 DNA sequence: TGTGCCAGCAGCTTAGCCGCGGGAGGCTACACCTTC.

This clone occurred once. This chain uses TRBV2 with TRBJ2-2, with D unclear. Germline-derived CDR1 and CDR2 are SNHLY and FYNNEI. CDR3 length: 15 residues. V gave up 1 base and J gave up 5 bases, with 11 bases separating them. The CDR3 sequence is CASSEGRIGTGELFF. The CDR3 nucleotides read TGTGCCAGCAGTGAAGGCAGGATTGGGACCGGGGAGCTGTTTTTT.

The V gene is TRBV27, the J gene TRBJ2-6; perhaps TRBD1 as D (5 bases). V gave up 6 bases and J gave up 5 bases, with 20 bases separating them. The CDR3 extends over 17 amino acids. The germline CDR1 and CDR2 sequences are MNHEY and SMNVEV (reference sequence). Written as DNA, the CDR3 is TGTGCCAGCAGACCCGAACCGACAGCTCCGAGGGCCAACGTCCTGACTTTC. Translating it yields CASRPEPTAPRANVLTF.

The chain recombines TRBV12-3 or TRBV12-4 with TRBJ2-7; weak D call: TRBD2 (5 bases). The CDR3 runs 12 residues. Trimming removed 7 bases at V and 3 bases at J, with 10 bases between. The CDR3 reads CASMTTNYEQYF. In DNA form, the CDR3 reads TGTGCCAGCATGACGACTAACTACGAGCAGTACTTC.

Points on this clone: The junction departs from the called germline gene at one end, perhaps through a read error. The chain is built from TRBV4-2 and TRBJ2-7; 7 bases fit TRBD2. The CDR3 totals 20 residues. Per germline, CDR1 LGHNA and CDR2 YNFKEQ. Here the CDR3 reads CASSQDKLAPGGRASSEQYF. CDR3 nucleotide sequence: TGTGCCAGCAGCCAAGATAAATTAGCCCCTGGAGGGAGGGCCTCCTCCGAGCAGTACTTC.

V is TRBV13 and J is TRBJ2-5; 7 bases agree with TRBD1. Germline V gives CDR1 PRHDT, CDR2 FYEKMQ (reference sequence). V shed 4 bases and J 4 bases; nucleotides not matched to a gene: 12. The CDR3 sequence is 16 residues long. CDR3 nucleotides: TGTGCCAGCAGCTCACCTGACAGGGAAGATCGAGAGACCCAGTACTTC. Translated, it gives CASSSPDREDRETQYF.

V gene TRBV12-3 or TRBV12-4 combines with J gene TRBJ1-1; a weak D match, TRBD1 (5 bases). V gave up 8 bases and J gave up 6 bases, with 16 bases separating them. The CDR3 totals 13 residues. CDR3 sequence reads: CASRGQGSSEAFF. CDR3 DNA sequence: TGTGCCAGCCGAGGTCAGGGTTCGTCTGAAGCTTTCTTT.

The rearrangement uses TRBV7-2 and TRBJ2-5, with TRBD1 matching 9 bases. The CDR3 totals 14 residues. Germline V gives CDR1 SGHTA, CDR2 FQGNSA. The V gene end was trimmed by 1 base and the J gene end by 5 bases; junction bases not matched to a gene: 2. This CDR3 reads CASSLVQGAETQYF. The CDR3 bases are TGTGCCAGCAGCTTAGTACAGGGGGCGGAGACCCAGTACTTC.

The CDR3 nucleotides are TGTGCCAGCAGTACCACGTGGAGCACTGAAGCTTTCTTT. This gives the protein CASSTTWSTEAFF. This chain connects TRBV28 to TRBJ1-1, with D unclear. The germline V and J ends were trimmed by 5 bases and 4 bases, with 11 bases remaining between them. Germline V gene data show CDR1 as MDHEN and CDR2 as SYDVKM. This CDR3 has 13 residues.

J is TRBJ2-3 and V is TRBV5-6; the D gene is possibly TRBD1 (5 bases). The V end was cut by 2 bases, the J end by 13 bases, with 14 bases between. The CDR3 runs 12 residues. Germline V gives CDR1 SGHDT, CDR2 YYEEEE. The DNA for the CDR3 is TGTGCCAGCAGCTTTTGGCAGGGTGGGGAGTATTTT. Translation gives CASSFWQGGEYF. Using reference TRBV5-6 and TRBJ2-3 for the parts outside the CDR3, the full variable domain is DAGVTQSPTHLIKTRGQQVTLRCSPKSGHDTVSWYQQALGQGPQFIFQYYEEEERQRGNFPDRFSGHQFPNYSSELNVNALLLGDSALYLCASSFWQGGEYFGPGTRLTVL.

This chain joins TRBV6-1 and TRBJ2-7; D is uncertain. Trimming removed 1 base from V and 5 bases from J, with 3 bases in between. CDR1 is MNHNS, CDR2 SASEGT, per germline. The length of the CDR3 is 11 residues. The CDR3 is CASSEGHEQYF. As DNA, the CDR3 is TGTGCCAGCAGTGAAGGGCACGAGCAGTACTTC.

This clone is a singleton in its sample. J is TRBJ2-3 and V is TRBV13; TRBD2 might be the D (6 bases). The CDR3 runs to 13 residues. Trimming stripped 1 base from V and 4 bases from J, with 6 bases between. Germline CDR1 is PRHDT and CDR2 is FYEKMQ (reference sequence). The CDR3 coding sequence is TGTGCCAGCAGCTTAGCGGGAGCAGATACGCAGTATTTT. This sequence encodes CASSLAGADTQYF.

V usage is TRBV19 and J usage is TRBJ2-1, with D unclear. With 2 bases removed from V and 4 bases from J, the gap between germline ends came to 6 bases. CDR1 is LNHDA, CDR2 SQIVND, per germline (reference sequence). This CDR3 has 13 amino acids. The CDR3 region has the DNA TGTGCCAGTAGTATATGGCAGTACAATGAGCAGTTCTTC. It encodes CASSIWQYNEQFF.

The chain links TRBV7-3 to TRBJ2-5, with 11 bases lining up with TRBD2. The CDR3 has 15 amino acids. The trim removed 6 bases at V and 2 bases at J, leaving 5 bases unmatched. Germline V gene data show CDR1 as SGHTA and CDR2 as FQGTGA. This CDR3 reads CASRSGTSGQETQYF. The CDR3, as DNA: TGTGCCAGCAGGTCCGGGACTAGCGGACAAGAGACCCAGTACTTC. Variable domain in full (rest from reference TRBV7-3 and TRBJ2-5): GAGVSQTPSNKVTEKGKYVELRCDPISGHTALYWYRQSLGQGPEFLIYFQGTGAADDSGLPNDRFFAVRPEGSVSTLKIQRTERGDSAVYLCASRSGTSGQETQYFGPGTRLLVL.

The CDR3 sequence: CASSARGNTDTQYF. As DNA, the CDR3 is TGCGCCAGCAGCGCGAGAGGTAACACAGATACGCAGTATTTT. This sequence joins TRBV5-1 and TRBJ2-3; no definite D call. Germline CDR1 SGHRS, CDR2 YFSETQ. The V gene lost 4 bases and the J gene lost 2 bases, with 11 bases spanning the gap. This CDR3 spans 14 amino acids.